This T cell receptor (beta chain) was sequenced for a study of regulatory T cells in long-lasting Graves disease. Overall study: More than 5 years of antithyroid drugs with positive TSH receptor antibodies defined persistent Graves' disease.

With V trimmed by 3 bases and J by 3 bases, 13 bases remained unmatched. This CDR3 region has 17 residues. Germline CDR1 SGHAT, CDR2 FQNNGV. Study-level results: TCR diversity was lower in persistent Graves' patients than in newly diagnosed ones. Favored gene segments in persistent disease were TRBV28, TRBJ1-2 and TRBJ2-5.

Assembly of TCR beta libraries relied on iRepertoire HTBI primers together with Arm-PCR of CDR3 regions. TCRdb re-called the multiplex PCR reads with MiXCR, one entry per CDR3 protein. This table has approximately 400,000 distinct CDR3 sequences, roughly a quarter appearing once. Specified time point: persistent/refractory GD, antithyroid drugs over 5 years with positive TRAb. Researchers made the TCR library from RNA that was extracted from PBMCs. As for this clonotype: Its cognate antigen is unknown.

The material sequenced was peripheral blood mononuclear cells (PBMCs), taken when the disease was refractory, from a patient treated with antithyroid drugs. This sequence joins TRBV11-2 and TRBJ2-7; 8 bases match TRBD2. This receptor was taken from a female donor with Graves disease. Here the CDR3 DNA reads TGTGCCAGCAGCTTTACATTTCCGGGACTAGATGTCTACGAGCAGTACTTC. This gives the protein CASSFTFPGLDVYEQYF.